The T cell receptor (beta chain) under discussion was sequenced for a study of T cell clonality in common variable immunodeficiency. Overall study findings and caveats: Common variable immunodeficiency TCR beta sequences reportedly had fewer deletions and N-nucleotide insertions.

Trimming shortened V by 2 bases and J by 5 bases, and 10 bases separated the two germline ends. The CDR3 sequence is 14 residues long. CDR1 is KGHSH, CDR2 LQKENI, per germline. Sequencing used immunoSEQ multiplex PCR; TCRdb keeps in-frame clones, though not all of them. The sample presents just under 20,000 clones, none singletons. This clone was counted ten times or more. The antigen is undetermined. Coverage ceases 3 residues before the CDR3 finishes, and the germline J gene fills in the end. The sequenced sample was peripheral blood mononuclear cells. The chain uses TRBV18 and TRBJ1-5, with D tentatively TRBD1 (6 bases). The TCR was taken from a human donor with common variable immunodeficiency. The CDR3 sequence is CASSPAGADQPQHF. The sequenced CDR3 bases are TGTGCCAGCTCACCAGCGGGGGCGGATCAGCCC.